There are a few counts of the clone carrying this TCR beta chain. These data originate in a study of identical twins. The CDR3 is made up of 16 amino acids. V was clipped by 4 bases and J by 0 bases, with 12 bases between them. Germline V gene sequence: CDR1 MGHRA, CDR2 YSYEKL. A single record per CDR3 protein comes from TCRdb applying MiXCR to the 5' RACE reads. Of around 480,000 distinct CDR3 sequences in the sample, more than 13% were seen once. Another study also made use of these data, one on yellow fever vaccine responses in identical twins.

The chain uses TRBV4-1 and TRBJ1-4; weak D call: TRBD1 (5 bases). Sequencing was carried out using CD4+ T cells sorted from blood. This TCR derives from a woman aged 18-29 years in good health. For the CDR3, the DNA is TGCGCCAGCAGCCGAGGGTCGACAGCAACTAATGAAAAACTGTTTTTT. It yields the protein CASSRGSTATNEKLFF.